The rows below give T cell receptor beta chains drawn from one sample of a study of prognosis after radiotherapy for stage I lung cancer. TCRdb used MiXCR to reprocess the multiplex PCR reads, holding one entry per CDR3 protein. The data contain some 60,000 distinct CDR3 sequences, around a quarter of them singletons. The input for sequencing was PBMCs, taken before or after stereotactic body radiation therapy (not recorded which). Receptors were obtained from a donor at least 50 years old with non-small cell lung cancer. The conserved cysteine and the conserved F or W are not part of the CDR3 here.

J gene	V gene	CDR3 protein
TRBJ2-1	TRBV7-2	ASSYNVEQF
TRBJ1-3	TRBV6-1	ASSEDLSSGNTIY
TRBJ1-1	TRBV18	ASSPPGVNTEAF
TRBJ2-3	TRBV18	ASLPLFTDTQY
TRBJ1-5	TRBV20-1	SAYRVSQPQH
TRBJ1-1	TRBV6-1	ASIRGRGPNTEAF
TRBJ2-5	TRBV5-6	ASSLQDRPETQY
TRBJ1-5	TRBV19	ASSPQTGNQPQH
TRBJ1-5	TRBV20-1	SAQAPTGGNQPQH
TRBJ2-1	TRBV11-2	ASSLDRTGEQF
TRBJ1-4	TRBV5-1	ASSSGAYNRTYEKLF
TRBJ1-1	TRBV7-9	ASSISGRGNTEAF
TRBJ2-7	TRBV5-1	ASSDNDYQY
TRBJ2-7	TRBV10-3	AISESRGSSYEQY
TRBJ1-2	TRBV10-3	AISEGQGYGYT
TRBJ1-5	TRBV5-8	ASSLPWEAQH
TRBJ1-2	TRBV5-1	ASSLARRSDYGYT
TRBJ2-1	TRBV11-2	ASSLVGLAGSSYNEQF
TRBJ1-2	TRBV5-6	ASNSDVPNYGYT
TRBJ2-7	TRBV6-6	ASSYSRTGDYEQY
TRBJ1-1	TRBV5-1	ASSLKASMQGETEAF
TRBJ1-1	TRBV7-9	TSSFGNPEAF
TRBJ2-2	TRBV28	ASRHQNTGELF
TRBJ1-4	TRBV6-2/TRBV6-3	ASSGYRGNEKLF
TRBJ1-2	TRBV12-3/TRBV12-4	ASSNSAGGDYGYT
TRBJ2-7	TRBV20-1	SARVSVGGSNEQY
TRBJ2-7	TRBV20-1	SASPTTTNEQY
TRBJ2-1	TRBV6-4	ASSYVSSGGYNQQF
TRBJ2-1	TRBV6-1	ASIGAGARCYEQF
TRBJ2-1	TRBV10-3	AISVGAGEQF
TRBJ2-1	TRBV7-6	ASSLAPSSYNEQF
TRBJ1-2	TRBV6-2/TRBV6-3	ASSYLREDGYT
TRBJ2-5	TRBV6-2/TRBV6-3	ASSGSVKTGETQY
TRBJ2-7	TRBV20-1	SAWDRGHSYEQY
TRBJ2-7	TRBV15	ATSRDRASPYDQN
TRBJ1-1	TRBV2	ASGRLQGDEAF
TRBJ1-2	TRBV30	ALGQHQGYT
TRBJ2-3	TRBV24-1	ATPTGLSTDTQY
TRBJ2-3	TRBV6-2/TRBV6-3	ASNDGVGGGTDTQY
TRBJ1-1	TRBV6-1	ASSDPLQRAF